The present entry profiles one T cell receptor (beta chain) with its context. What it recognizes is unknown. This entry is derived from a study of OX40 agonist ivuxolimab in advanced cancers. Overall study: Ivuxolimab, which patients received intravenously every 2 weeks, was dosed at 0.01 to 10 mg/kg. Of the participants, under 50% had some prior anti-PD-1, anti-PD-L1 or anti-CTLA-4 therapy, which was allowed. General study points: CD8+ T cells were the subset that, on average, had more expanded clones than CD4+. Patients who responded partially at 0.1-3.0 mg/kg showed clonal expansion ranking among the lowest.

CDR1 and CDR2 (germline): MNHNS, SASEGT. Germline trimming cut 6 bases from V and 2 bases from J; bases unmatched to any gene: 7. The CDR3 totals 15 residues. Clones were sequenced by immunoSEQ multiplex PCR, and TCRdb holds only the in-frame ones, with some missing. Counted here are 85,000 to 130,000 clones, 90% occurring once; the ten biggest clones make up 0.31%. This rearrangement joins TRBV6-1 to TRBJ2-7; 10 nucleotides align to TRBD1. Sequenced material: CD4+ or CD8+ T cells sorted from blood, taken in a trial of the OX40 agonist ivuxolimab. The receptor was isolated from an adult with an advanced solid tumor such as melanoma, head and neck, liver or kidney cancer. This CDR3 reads CASRAGTGVPYEQYF. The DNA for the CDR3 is TGTGCCAGCAGGGCCGGGACAGGGGTCCCCTACGAGCAGTACTTC.